This TCR beta chain derives from a study of monozygotic twins with inflammatory bowel disease. Study-wide points: Healthy co-twins, by inverse Simpson, had higher TCRbeta diversity than their siblings with IBD. Clonotype sharing was lower in IBD patients than healthy twins, most markedly with disease activity.

A remark on this clonotype: Antigen: not known.

The template-switching step introduced UMIs that carried a 6-nucleotide sample barcode. TCRdb reprocessed the 5' RACE reads and reports one entry per CDR3 protein, with no DNA. The listing contains 300,000 to 450,000 distinct CDR3 sequences. The CDR3 totals 12 residues. The germline CDR1 and CDR2 sequences are SQVTM and ANQGSEA. The sequence came from a human donor with ulcerative colitis or Crohn's disease, or a healthy co-twin of an affected twin (not recorded which). The sample taken for sequencing was blood. J is TRBJ2-3 and V is TRBV29-1; TCRdb outputs TRBD1, but without DNA this stays unchecked. The chain's CDR3 is CSARDTTDTQYF.